One sample yielded the 21 T cell receptor beta chains listed below, sequenced in a study of blood T cell repertoires in COVID-19 (dated by TCRdb to 2018 to 2021). Library preparation employed the immunoSEQ multiplex PCR assay. The immuneACCESS repertoire file appears here via TCRdb, limited to in-frame rearrangements. These files lack a portion of the clones; in checked studies, under half of the deficit traces to unresolved V genes, and the cause of the others is not known. This sample holds 210,000 or so clones; 70% to 90% were observed only once. Around 4.5% of the sample comes from the top ten. Source material: PBMCs or T cells enriched from blood (not recorded which). The receptor source for this set is a man younger than 45 with acute COVID-19.

This clone was observed a handful of times. The chain is built from TRBV5-1 and TRBJ2-1, with TRBD2 matching 8 bases. V lost 4 bases and J lost 10; bases outside the gene matches: 13. CDR1 is SGHRS, CDR2 YFSETQ, per germline. The CDR3 spans 15 residues. CDR3: CASSPEIERGLEQFF. CDR3 DNA sequence: TGCGCCAGCAGCCCTGAGATAGAGCGGGGGTTAGAGCAGTTCTTC.

This chain joins TRBV2 and TRBJ2-7, with D possibly TRBD2 on 5 matching bases. The V gene's germline CDR1 is SNHLY and CDR2 FYNNEI. The CDR3 totals 11 residues. Trimming took 4 bases from V and 5 from J, leaving 6 bases between them. This CDR3 is CASSGLHEQYF. As DNA, the CDR3 is TGTGCCAGCAGTGGACTACACGAGCAGTACTTC.

The chain couples TRBV5-6 to TRBJ1-5, with D possibly being TRBD1 (5 bases). The germline V gene encodes CDR1 SGHDT and CDR2 YYEEEE. The ends were cut back, 2 bases at V and 4 bases at J, with 10 bases in the middle. The CDR3 sequence is 14 residues long. The CDR3 region is CASSFRQSNQPQHF. CDR3 bases: TGTGCCAGCAGCTTTCGACAGTCTAATCAGCCCCAGCATTTT.

The chain employs TRBV9 and TRBJ2-3; 9 positions match TRBD2. Germline V gene lookup returns CDR1 SGDLS and CDR2 YYNGEE. This CDR3 is built from 18 residues. With 0 bases clipped from V and 2 bases from J, the junction kept 10 bases outside the gene matches. CDR3 in DNA: TGTGCCAGCAGCGTAGAGGGCGGGGGGGCCTTTCCCACAGATACGCAGTATTTT. Amino acids: CASSVEGGGAFPTDTQYF. Based on the CDR3 plus reference TRBV9 and TRBJ2-3, the full variable domain is DSGVTQTPKHLITATGQRVTLRCSPRSGDLSVYWYQQSLDQGLQFLIQYYNGEERAKGNILERFSAQQFPDLHSELNLSSLELGDSALYFCASSVEGGGAFPTDTQYFGPGTRLTVL.

The V call is TRBV9, the J call TRBJ1-5; D is ambiguous. The ends were cut back, 0 bases at V and 4 bases at J, with 8 bases in the middle. Per the germline V gene, CDR1 is SGDLS and CDR2 is YYNGEE. This CDR3 comprises 14 residues. The CDR3 DNA follows: TGTGCCAGCAGCGTAGAAGGGAGGAATCAGCCCCAGCATTTT. Protein product: CASSVEGRNQPQHF.

The J gene is TRBJ2-1, the V gene TRBV28; TRBD1 matches at 9 bases. The CDR3 is 15 residues long. Germline V gene data show CDR1 as MDHEN and CDR2 as SYDVKM. V shed 5 bases, J shed 4 bases, and the junction held 6 bases outside the gene matches. The CDR3 DNA follows: TGTGCCAGCAGTCCCCGGGACAGGGTTTACAATGAGCAGTTCTTC. This sequence encodes CASSPRDRVYNEQFF.

CDR3 residues: CASSSRGRDRGNQPQHF. CDR3 nucleotides: TGTGCCAGCAGCTCTCGGGGCCGGGACAGGGGGAATCAGCCCCAGCATTTT. The V call is TRBV28, the J call TRBJ1-5, with 11 bases that match TRBD1. Germline assignment: CDR1 MDHEN and CDR2 SYDVKM. The CDR3 has 17 amino acids. Germline trimming cut 6 bases from V and 4 bases from J; bases unmatched to any gene: 11.

The gene calls are TRBV18 and TRBJ1-5; D unresolved. Germline lookup yields CDR1 KGHSH and CDR2 LQKENI. Between the trimmed V and J ends, which lost 0 bases and 9 bases, there was a span of 9 bases. This CDR3 has 13 residues. In DNA form, the CDR3 reads TGTGCCAGCTCACCACCCCAAGGCGGGCCCCAGCATTTT. This sequence encodes CASSPPQGGPQHF.

This clone was recorded a few times. The genes are TRBV3-1 (or the pseudogene TRBV3-2) and TRBJ1-1; weak D call: TRBD1 (5 bases). V lost 3 bases and J lost 4, with 15 bases in between. Per the germline V gene, CDR1 is LGHDT and CDR2 is YNNKEL (reference sequence). CDR3 length: 15 amino acids. CDR3 DNA sequence: TGTGCCAGCAGCCAGTATTTCGGCGGGGCCACTGAAGCTTTCTTT. Translating gives CASSQYFGGATEAFF.

This clone was seen a handful of times. The chain couples TRBV29-1 to TRBJ1-1, with 11 bases fitting TRBD1. CDR1 and CDR2 (germline): SQVTM, ANQGSEA. This CDR3 region has 11 residues. The V and J ends lost 7 bases and 7 bases, in that order; junction bases with no gene match: 2. The DNA for the CDR3 is TGCAGCGCCGGGACAGGGGGTGAAGCTTTCTTT. Residues: CSAGTGGEAFF.

As for this clone: Other DNA variants within this sample encode the same CDR3. J is TRBJ1-3 and V is TRBV9, with D perhaps matching TRBD1 (6 bases). This CDR3 comprises 15 residues. CDR1 and CDR2 (germline): SGDLS, YYNGEE. Between the trimmed V and J ends, which lost 2 bases and 4 bases, there was a span of 13 bases. The CDR3 loop reads CASSVTQGSGNTIYF. CDR3 DNA: TGTGCCAGCAGCGTCACACAGGGTTCCGGAAACACCATATATTTT.

This rearrangement joins TRBV19 to TRBJ1-3; tentatively, D is TRBD1 (5 bases). The CDR3 totals 16 residues. Germline V CDR1 and CDR2: LNHDA, SQIVND (reference sequence). V lost 4 bases, J lost 2 bases, and 15 bases lay in between. The CDR3 nucleotides read TGTGCCAGTAGTACCACACAGGTCCCACCTGGAAACACCATATATTTT. As protein: CASSTTQVPPGNTIYF.

The J gene is TRBJ2-7, the V gene TRBV3-1 (or the pseudogene TRBV3-2), with 8 positions matching TRBD2. V lost 4 bases to trimming and J lost 0 bases; unmatched junction nucleotides: 11. The CDR3 covers 17 residues. Germline assignment: CDR1 LGHDT and CDR2 YNNKEL (reference sequence). For the CDR3, the DNA is TGTGCCAGCAGCCCCCTAATCCAGCGGGGGATCTCCTACGAGCAGTACTTC. Translating it yields CASSPLIQRGISYEQYF.

The rearrangement links TRBV2 to TRBJ1-2; 7 nucleotides agree with TRBD1. This CDR3 region has 12 residues. Germline CDR1 is SNHLY and CDR2 is FYNNEI. V was pared by 6 bases and J by 8 bases, with 6 bases of the junction left unmatched. The CDR3 here is CASSGQAGGYTF. For the CDR3, the DNA is TGTGCCAGCAGCGGACAGGCTGGAGGCTACACCTTC.

As DNA, the CDR3 is TGTGCCAGCAGCTTAGTATTGGCAGGGGCCGATAAGCAGTACTTC. Amino acids: CASSLVLAGADKQYF. The chain is built from TRBV11-2 and TRBJ2-7; D possibly corresponds to TRBD1 (6 bases). V lost 1 base and J 8 bases, leaving 18 bases between the germline ends. CDR1 is SGHAT, CDR2 FQNNGV, per germline. This CDR3 is built from 15 residues. The full variable domain, its missing parts supplied by reference TRBV11-2 and TRBJ2-7, is EAGVAQSPRYKIIEKRQSVAFWCNPISGHATLYWYQQILGQGPKLLIQFQNNGVVDDSQLPKDRFSAERLKGVDSTLKIQPAKLEDSAVYLCASSLVLAGADKQYFGPGTRLTVT.

The chain carries TRBV5-1 and TRBJ1-1; 7 bases are a match to TRBD1. Germline-derived CDR1 and CDR2 are SGHRS and YFSETQ. J was trimmed by 4 bases and V by 5 bases; bases with no gene match: 5. CDR3 length: 13 residues. The CDR3 protein is CASSSDRATEAFF. The CDR3 DNA reads TGCGCCAGCAGTTCAGACAGGGCCACTGAAGCTTTCTTT. The complete variable domain, with remaining parts taken from reference TRBV5-1 and TRBJ1-1, reads KAGVTQTPRYLIKTRGQQVTLSCSPISGHRSVSWYQQTPGQGLQFLFEYFSETQRNKGNFPGRFSGRQFSNSRSEMNVSTLELGDSALYLCASSSDRATEAFFGQGTRLTVV.

The V and J genes are TRBV5-6 and TRBJ1-2, with D hard to call. Germline CDR1 SGHDT, CDR2 YYEEEE. This CDR3 is 14 amino acids long. The V and J ends lost 1 base and 0 bases respectively, with 7 bases between them. In DNA form, the CDR3 reads TGTGCCAGCAGCTTGTCGGTGGCTAACTATGGCTACACCTTC. This encodes CASSLSVANYGYTF.

CDR3 sequence (DNA): TGTGCCAGCAGCCAAGCGACAGTCAATCAGCCCCAGCATTTT. Its protein is CASSQATVNQPQHF. The J gene is TRBJ1-5, the V gene TRBV3-1 (or the pseudogene TRBV3-2); D might be TRBD1 (5 bases). The CDR3 runs to 14 residues. V lost 1 base to trimming and J lost 3 bases, with 7 bases between them. Germline V gene sequence: CDR1 LGHDT, CDR2 YNNKEL (reference sequence).

V and J are TRBV6-5 and TRBJ1-2; D not certain. Germline CDR1 MNHEY, CDR2 SVGAGI. The CDR3 consists of 13 residues. The V gene lost 2 bases and the J gene lost 6 bases, with 10 bases spanning the gap. For the CDR3, the DNA is TGTGCCAGCAGTTACCCAGATAGCAATGGCTACACCTTC. It yields the protein CASSYPDSNGYTF.

The chain combines TRBV18 with TRBJ2-2; the match to TRBD2 covers 7 bases. This CDR3 has 16 residues. The germline V gene encodes CDR1 KGHSH and CDR2 LQKENI. V dropped 5 bases and J dropped 4; count of bases not matched to a gene: 10. The CDR3, as DNA: TGTGCCAGCTCAACTAGACTAGCCGCCGGCACCGGGGAGCTGTTTTTT. Its protein product is CASSTRLAAGTGELFF. The full variable domain, rest sourced from reference TRBV18 and TRBJ2-2, is NAGVMQNPRHLVRRRGQEARLRCSPMKGHSHVYWYRQLPEEGLKFMVYLQKENIIDESGMPKERFSAEFPKEGPSILRIQQVVRGDSAAYFCASSTRLAAGTGELFFGEGSRLTVL.

V is TRBV18 and J is TRBJ1-1; D is unresolved. From germline, CDR1 is KGHSH and CDR2 LQKENI. The CDR3 is 14 residues long. V lost 3 bases to trimming and J lost 1 base, with 9 bases between them. The CDR3 bases are TGTGCCAGCTCACCGGGTGGGCCGAACACTGAAGCTTTCTTT. Translating it yields CASSPGGPNTEAFF.